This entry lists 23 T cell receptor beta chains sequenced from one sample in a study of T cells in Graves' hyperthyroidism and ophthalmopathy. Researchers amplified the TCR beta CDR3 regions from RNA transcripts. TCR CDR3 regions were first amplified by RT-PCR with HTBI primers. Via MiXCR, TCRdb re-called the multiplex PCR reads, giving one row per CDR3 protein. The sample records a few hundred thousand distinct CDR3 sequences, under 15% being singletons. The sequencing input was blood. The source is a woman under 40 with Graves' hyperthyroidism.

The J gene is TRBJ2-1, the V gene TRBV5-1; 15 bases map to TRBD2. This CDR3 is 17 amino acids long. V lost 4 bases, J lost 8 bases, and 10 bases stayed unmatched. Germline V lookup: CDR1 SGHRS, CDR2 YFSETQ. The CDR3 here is CASSPPGLAGGLYEQFF. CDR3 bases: TGCGCCAGCAGCCCCCCGGGACTAGCGGGAGGTCTCTATGAGCAGTTCTTC.

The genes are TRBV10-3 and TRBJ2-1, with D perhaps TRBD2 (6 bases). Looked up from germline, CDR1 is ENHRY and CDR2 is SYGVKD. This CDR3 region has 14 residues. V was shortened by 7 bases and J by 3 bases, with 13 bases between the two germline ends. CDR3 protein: CAIKGLLDYNEQFF. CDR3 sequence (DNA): TGTGCCATCAAGGGACTTTTAGACTACAATGAGCAGTTCTTC.

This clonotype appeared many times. CDR3 amino acids: CASTRWGNQETQYF. The CDR3 coding sequence is TGTGCCAGTACCCGATGGGGGAACCAAGAGACCCAGTACTTC. The genes are TRBV12-3 or TRBV12-4 and TRBJ2-5; tentatively, D is TRBD1 or TRBD2 (5 bases each). The CDR3 length is 14 residues. The germline V and J ends were trimmed by 9 bases and 0 bases, with 14 bases remaining between them.

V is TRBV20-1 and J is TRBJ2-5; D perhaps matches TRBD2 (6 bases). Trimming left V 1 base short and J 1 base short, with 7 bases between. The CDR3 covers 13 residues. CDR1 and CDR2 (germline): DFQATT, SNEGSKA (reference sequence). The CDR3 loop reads CSARGTTQETQYF. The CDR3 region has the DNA TGCAGTGCTAGAGGGACTACCCAAGAGACCCAGTACTTC.

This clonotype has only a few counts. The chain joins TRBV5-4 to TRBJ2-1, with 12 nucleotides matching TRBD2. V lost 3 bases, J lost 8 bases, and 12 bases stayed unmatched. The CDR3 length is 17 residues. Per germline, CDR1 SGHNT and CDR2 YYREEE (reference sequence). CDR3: CASSSLAGGSSSYEQFF. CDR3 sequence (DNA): TGTGCCAGCAGCTCCCTAGCGGGAGGGTCCTCTAGCTATGAGCAGTTCTTC. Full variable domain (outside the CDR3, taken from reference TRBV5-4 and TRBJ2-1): ETGVTQSPTHLIKTRGQQVTLRCSSQSGHNTVSWYQQALGQGPQFIFQYYREEENGRGNFPPRFSGLQFPNYSSELNVNALELDDSALYLCASSSLAGGSSSYEQFFGPGTRLTVL.

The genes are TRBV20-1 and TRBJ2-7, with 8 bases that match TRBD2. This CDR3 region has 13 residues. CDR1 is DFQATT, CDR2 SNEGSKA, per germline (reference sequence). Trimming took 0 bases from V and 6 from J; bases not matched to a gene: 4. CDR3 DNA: TGCAGTGCTAGAGATACGGGAGGGTGCGAGCAGTACTTC. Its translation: CSARDTGGCEQYF.

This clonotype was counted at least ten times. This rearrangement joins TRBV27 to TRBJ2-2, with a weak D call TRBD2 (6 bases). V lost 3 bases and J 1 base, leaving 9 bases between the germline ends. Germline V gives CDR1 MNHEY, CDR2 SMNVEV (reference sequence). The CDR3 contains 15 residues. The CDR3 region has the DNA TGTGCCAGCAGTTTGGCGGGGAAGAACACCGGGGAGCTGTTTTTT. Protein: CASSLAGKNTGELFF.

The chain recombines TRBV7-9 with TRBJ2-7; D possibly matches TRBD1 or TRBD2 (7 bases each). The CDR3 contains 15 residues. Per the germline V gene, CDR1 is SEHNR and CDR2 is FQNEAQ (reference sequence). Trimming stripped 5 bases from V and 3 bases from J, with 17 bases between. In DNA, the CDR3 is TGTGCCAGCAGCCGGCGACAGGGCGGGGGCTACGAGCAGTACTTC. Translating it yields CASSRRQGGGYEQYF.

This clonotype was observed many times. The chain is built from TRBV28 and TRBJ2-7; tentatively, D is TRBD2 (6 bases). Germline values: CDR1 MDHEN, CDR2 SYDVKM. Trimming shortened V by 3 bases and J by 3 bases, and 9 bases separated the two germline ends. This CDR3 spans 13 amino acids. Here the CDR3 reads CASSFGSLYEQYF. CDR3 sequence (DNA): TGTGCCAGCAGTTTCGGGAGCCTCTACGAGCAGTACTTC.

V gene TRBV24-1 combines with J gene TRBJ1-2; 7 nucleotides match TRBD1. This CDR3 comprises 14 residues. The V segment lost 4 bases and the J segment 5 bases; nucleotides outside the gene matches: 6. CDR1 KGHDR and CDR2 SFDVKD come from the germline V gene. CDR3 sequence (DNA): TGTGCCACCAGTGACTCGGGACAGCGATATGGCTACACCTTC. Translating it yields CATSDSGQRYGYTF.

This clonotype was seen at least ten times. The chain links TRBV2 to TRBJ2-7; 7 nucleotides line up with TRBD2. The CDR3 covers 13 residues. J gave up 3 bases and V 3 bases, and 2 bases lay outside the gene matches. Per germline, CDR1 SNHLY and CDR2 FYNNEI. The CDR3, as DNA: TGTGCCAGCAGTGATGGGACTAACTACGAGCAGTACTTC. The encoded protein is CASSDGTNYEQYF.

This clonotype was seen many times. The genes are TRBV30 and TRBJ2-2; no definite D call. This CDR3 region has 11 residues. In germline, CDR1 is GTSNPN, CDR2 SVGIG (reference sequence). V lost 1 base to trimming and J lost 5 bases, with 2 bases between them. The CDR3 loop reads CAWSATGELFF. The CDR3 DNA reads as TGTGCCTGGAGTGCGACCGGGGAGCTGTTTTTT.

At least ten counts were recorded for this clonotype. The CDR3 DNA is TGTGCCAGCAGCTTTGAGGCAGGGGGAAACGAGCAGTACTTC. Protein: CASSFEAGGNEQYF. V is TRBV7-9 and J is TRBJ2-7; 7 bases are shared with TRBD1. The ends lost 3 bases at V and 5 bases at J; junction bases unmatched: 7. Per germline, CDR1 SEHNR and CDR2 FQNEAQ (reference sequence). The CDR3 has 14 residues.

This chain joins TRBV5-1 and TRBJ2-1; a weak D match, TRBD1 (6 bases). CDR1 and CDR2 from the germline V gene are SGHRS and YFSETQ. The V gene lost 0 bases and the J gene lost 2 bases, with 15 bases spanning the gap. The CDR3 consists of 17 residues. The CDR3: CASSLGTGTTAYNEQFF. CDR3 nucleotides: TGCGCCAGCAGCTTGGGGACGGGGACAACCGCCTACAATGAGCAGTTCTTC.

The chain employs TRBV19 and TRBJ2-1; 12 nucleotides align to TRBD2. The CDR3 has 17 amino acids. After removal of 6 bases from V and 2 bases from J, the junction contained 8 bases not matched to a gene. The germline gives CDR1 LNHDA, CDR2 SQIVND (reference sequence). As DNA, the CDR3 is TGTGCCAGTAGCGGAGGACTAGCGGGATCAACCTACAATGAGCAGTTCTTC. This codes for CASSGGLAGSTYNEQFF.

CDR3 amino acids: CASSQEWGRIDTQYF. CDR3 nucleotide sequence: TGTGCCAGCAGCCAAGAATGGGGGAGGATAGATACGCAGTATTTT. The rearrangement joins TRBV4-2 to TRBJ2-3, with D maybe TRBD2 (6 bases). Germline V gene data show CDR1 as LGHNA and CDR2 as YNFKEQ. The germline V and J ends were trimmed by 0 bases and 5 bases, with 12 bases remaining between them. The CDR3 runs to 15 residues.

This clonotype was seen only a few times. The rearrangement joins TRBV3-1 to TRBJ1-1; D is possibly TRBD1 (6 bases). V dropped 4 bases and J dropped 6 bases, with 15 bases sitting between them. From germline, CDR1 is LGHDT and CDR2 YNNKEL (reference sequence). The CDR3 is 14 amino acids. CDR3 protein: CASSRPGGLAEAFF. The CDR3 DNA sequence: TGTGCCAGCAGCCGCCCGGGGGGGCTCGCTGAAGCTTTCTTT.

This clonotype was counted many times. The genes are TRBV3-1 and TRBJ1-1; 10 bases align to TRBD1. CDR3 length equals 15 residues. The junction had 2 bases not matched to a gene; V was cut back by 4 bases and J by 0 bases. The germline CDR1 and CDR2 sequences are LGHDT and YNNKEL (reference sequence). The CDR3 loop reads CASSRGQGLNTEAFF. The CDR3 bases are TGTGCCAGCAGCCGGGGACAGGGGTTGAACACTGAAGCTTTCTTT.

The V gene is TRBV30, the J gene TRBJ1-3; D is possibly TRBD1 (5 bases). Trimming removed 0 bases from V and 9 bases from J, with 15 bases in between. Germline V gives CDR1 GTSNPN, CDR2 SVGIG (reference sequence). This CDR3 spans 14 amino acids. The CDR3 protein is CAWSVLGGAGTIYF. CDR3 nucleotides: TGTGCCTGGAGTGTATTAGGCGGGGCGGGCACCATATATTTT. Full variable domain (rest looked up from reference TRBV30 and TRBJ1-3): SQTIHQWPATLVQPVGSPLSLECTVEGTSNPNLYWYRQAAGRGLQLLFYSVGIGQISSEVPQNLSASRPQDRQFILSSKKLLLSDSGFYLCAWSVLGGAGTIYFGEGSWLTVV.

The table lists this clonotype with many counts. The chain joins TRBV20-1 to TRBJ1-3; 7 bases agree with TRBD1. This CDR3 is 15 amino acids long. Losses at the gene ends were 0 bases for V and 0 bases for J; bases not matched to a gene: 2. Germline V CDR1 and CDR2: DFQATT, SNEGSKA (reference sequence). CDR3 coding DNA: TGCAGTGCTAGAGACCGGACAGGCTCTGGAAACACCATATATTTT. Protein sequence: CSARDRTGSGNTIYF.

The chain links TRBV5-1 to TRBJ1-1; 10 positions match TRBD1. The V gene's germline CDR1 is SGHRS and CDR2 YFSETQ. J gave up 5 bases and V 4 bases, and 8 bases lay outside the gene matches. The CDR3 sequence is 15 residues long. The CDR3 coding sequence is TGCGCCAGCAGCGCCAGGACAGGGGGTTCAACTGAAGCTTTCTTT. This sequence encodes CASSARTGGSTEAFF.

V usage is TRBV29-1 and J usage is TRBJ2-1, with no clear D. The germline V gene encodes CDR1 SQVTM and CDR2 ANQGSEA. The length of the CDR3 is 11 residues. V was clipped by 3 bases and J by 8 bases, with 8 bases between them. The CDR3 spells CSVERFDEQFF. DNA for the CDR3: TGCAGCGTTGAGAGGTTCGATGAGCAGTTCTTC.

CDR3 region: CASSLSFTGDQPQHF. CDR3 in DNA: TGTGCCAGCAGTTTATCGTTTACAGGAGATCAGCCCCAGCATTTT. The chain has TRBV27 and TRBJ1-5, with D perhaps matching TRBD1 (5 bases). The CDR3 sequence is 15 residues long. CDR1 and CDR2 from the germline V gene are MNHEY and SMNVEV (reference sequence). V was trimmed by 0 bases and J by 5 bases, leaving 11 bases between them.